This TCR beta chain is from a study of blood T cell repertoires in COVID-19. Study-level information: Acute and convalescent COVID-19 samples came from the United States, Italy and Spain. Nucleic acid was either cDNA or gDNA, and it came from T cells, B-cell-depleted T cells, or PBMCs.

V gave up 3 bases and J gave up 4 bases, with 18 bases separating them. Per germline, CDR1 DFQATT and CDR2 SNEGSKA (reference sequence). CDR3 length equals 15 residues. Here immunoSEQ multiplex PCR was the method, and the copy in TCRdb shows in-frame clones only, minus some. The sample lists roughly 180,000 clones, around 76% occurring once. This sequence was found in a woman aged 50 to 60 with active or convalescent COVID-19. The material sequenced was peripheral blood. This sequence joins TRBV20-1 and TRBJ1-2, with D tentatively TRBD1 (5 bases). CDR3 DNA: TGCAGTGCTAGTGACAGCCGAGCGGCACTCTATGGCTACACCTTC. Translated, it gives CSASDSRAALYGYTF.